This is a list of T cell receptor beta chains from one sample in a study of blood T cell repertoires in COVID-19. Sequencing used immunoSEQ multiplex PCR; TCRdb keeps in-frame clones, though not all of them. This sample has 200,000 to 250,000 clones, with more than 65% found just once. Sequenced: peripheral blood. These receptors were collected from a man aged 45 to 65 with active or convalescent COVID-19. The CDR3 runs from the conserved cysteine through the conserved F or W. The D gene is left open where the match is weak. The size of a clone is reported for some rows only, either as once, few or many, or as a class for expanded clones.

CDR3 DNA | CDR3 protein | V gene | D gene | J gene | clone size
TGCGCCAGCAGCGAGCCACAGGGTACCGGGGAGCTGTTTTTT | CASSEPQGTGELFF | TRBV5-1 | . | TRBJ2-2 | .
TGTGCCAGCTCACCACCGGTGGGACTAGCGGGCTACAATGAGCAGTTCTTC | CASSPPVGLAGYNEQFF | TRBV18 | TRBD2 | TRBJ2-1 | once
TGCAGCGTTGAACGGGCGAACACCGGGGAGCTGTTTTTT | CSVERANTGELFF | TRBV29-1 | . | TRBJ2-2 | .
TGTGCCATCAGTAGCGGGGGGGCCACAGATACGCAGTATTTT | CAISSGGATDTQYF | TRBV10-3 | TRBD2 | TRBJ2-3 | .
TGTGCCAGCAGTTCCCCTGCAACTAATGAAAAACTGTTTTTT | CASSSPATNEKLFF | TRBV28 | . | TRBJ1-4 | .
TGTGCCAGCAGCCCGAGGACTGGTTCTGGGGAGCAGTTCTTC | CASSPRTGSGEQFF | TRBV9 | . | TRBJ2-1 | .
TGTGCCAGCAGTTACCCCACGCAGGGGGCTGGCTACACCTTC | CASSYPTQGAGYTF | TRBV6-2/TRBV6-3 | TRBD1 | TRBJ1-2 | .
TGTGCCAGCAGCTTTCCCGGACTAGCGGGGACCACAGATACGCAGTATTTT | CASSFPGLAGTTDTQYF | TRBV11-2 | TRBD2 | TRBJ2-3 | .
TGTGCCAGCAGCCCTCGGACAGTCTACGAGCAGTACTTC | CASSPRTVYEQYF | TRBV11-2 | . | TRBJ2-7 | .
TGTGCCAGCAGCTTAGCAAGCCGGGACAGGGGTCCTCAGCCCCAGCATTTT | CASSLASRDRGPQPQHF | TRBV7-2 | TRBD1 | TRBJ1-5 | .
TGTGCCAGCAGTTTTCGACAGGGAGGTTACACTGAAGCTTTCTTT | CASSFRQGGYTEAFF | TRBV27 | TRBD1 | TRBJ1-1 | .
TGCGCCAGCAGCTTGGCAGGGCTGGCCGGGGCCAACGTCCTGACTTTC | CASSLAGLAGANVLTF | TRBV5-1 | . | TRBJ2-6 | .
TGTGCCAGCAGTTACCACCCGTCTAGCGGGACATACCAAGAGACCCAGTACTTC | CASSYHPSSGTYQETQYF | TRBV6-2/TRBV6-3 | TRBD2 | TRBJ2-5 | .
TGTGCCAGTAAGGGGGCCCGACTCTTGTACAATGAGCAGTTCTTC | CASKGARLLYNEQFF | TRBV19 | TRBD1 | TRBJ2-1 | .
TGCGCCAGCAGCCAAGCCGACAGGAGTAATGAAAAACTGTTTTTT | CASSQADRSNEKLFF | TRBV4-3 | . | TRBJ1-4 | .
TGTGCCAGCAGTCGGGGGGCGGGAGGGTACGAGCAGTACTTC | CASSRGAGGYEQYF | TRBV6-5 | TRBD2 | TRBJ2-7 | once
TGTGCCAGCAGTTACTTAACAGGGGGAACTGAAGCTTTCTTT | CASSYLTGGTEAFF | TRBV6-5 | TRBD1 | TRBJ1-1 | .
TGTGCCAGTAATGACAGGGTCATCGGGGGCTACACCTTC | CASNDRVIGGYTF | TRBV12-3/TRBV12-4 | TRBD1 | TRBJ1-2 | .
TGTGCCAGCTCACTCTTCCCGGGGCAGGGGAGGAACACTGAAGCTTTCTTT | CASSLFPGQGRNTEAFF | TRBV18 | . | TRBJ1-1 | few
TGTGCCAGCAGCTCCGGGACTAGCGGAAAAGAGACCCAGTACTTC | CASSSGTSGKETQYF | TRBV5-4 | TRBD2 | TRBJ2-5 | .
TGTGCCAGCAGCTTCGGGAGACAAGAGACCCAGTACTTC | CASSFGRQETQYF | TRBV7-2 | . | TRBJ2-5 | .
TGTGCCAGCAGCGACAAACAGAAAACTAGCACAGATACGCAGTATTTT | CASSDKQKTSTDTQYF | TRBV5-4 | . | TRBJ2-3 | .
TGTGCCAGCAGTTTAGACAGGGGGGTATTGCCCCTCCACTTT | CASSLDRGVLPLHF | TRBV28 | TRBD1 | TRBJ1-6 | .
TGTGCCAGCACCACCAGCCGAAACAGGGGATTCAATGAGCAGTTCTTC | CASTTSRNRGFNEQFF | TRBV28 | TRBD1 | TRBJ2-1 | once
TGTGCCAGCAGCAAACAGGGGGTAAACTATGGCTACACCTTC | CASSKQGVNYGYTF | TRBV2 | TRBD1 | TRBJ1-2 | .
TGTGCCAGCAGTCTAACCGGGCTTGGGGAGGATACGCAGTATTTT | CASSLTGLGEDTQYF | TRBV7-3 | . | TRBJ2-3 | few
TGTGCCAGCAGTTTGACAGGGGAGGTCTATGGCTACACCTTC | CASSLTGEVYGYTF | TRBV27 | TRBD1 | TRBJ1-2 | .
TGTGCCAGCAGCCCCAACACGGGACAGGGGCGCTATGGCTACACCTTC | CASSPNTGQGRYGYTF | TRBV28 | TRBD1 | TRBJ1-2 | .
TGTGCCAGCAGCCAAGAATCTAGCTATTCCACAGATACGCAGTATTTT | CASSQESSYSTDTQYF | TRBV4-2 | . | TRBJ2-3 | .
TGCGCCAGCAGCTTCGGCAGGGGAGATGGCTACACCTTC | CASSFGRGDGYTF | TRBV5-1 | . | TRBJ1-2 | .
TGTGCGACCGACAGGGGGTCTGGAAACACCATATATTTT | CATDRGSGNTIYF | TRBV7-9 | TRBD1 | TRBJ1-3 | few
TGTGCCAGCAGTTTTCCGGTTGGGACAGCTGGGGCCAACGTCCTGACTTTC | CASSFPVGTAGANVLTF | TRBV28 | TRBD1 | TRBJ2-6 | .
TGTGCCAGCAGCTTGGAGGGGGCCCTACCTCCCTACAATGAGCAGTTCTTC | CASSLEGALPPYNEQFF | TRBV5-4 | TRBD1 | TRBJ2-1 | .
TGCGCCAGCAGGCAGGGCTCCTACAATGAGCAGTTCTTC | CASRQGSYNEQFF | TRBV5-1 | . | TRBJ2-1 | .
TGTGCCAGCAGTCCCGGGACAGGCGAGCAGTACTTC | CASSPGTGEQYF | TRBV27 | TRBD1 | TRBJ2-7 | once
TGTGCCAGCAGTGCCGGGACTAGCGGGGACAATGAGCAGTTCTTC | CASSAGTSGDNEQFF | TRBV27 | TRBD2 | TRBJ2-1 | once
TGCAGCGTTGAAAAGACTAGCACCCAAGAGACCCAGTACTTC | CSVEKTSTQETQYF | TRBV29-1 | TRBD2 | TRBJ2-5 | once
TGTGCCAGCAGACAGATCCCCGGACGACAGGGGAACACTGAAGCTTTCTTT | CASRQIPGRQGNTEAFF | TRBV28 | TRBD1 | TRBJ1-1 | .
TGTGCCAGCAGCTCACAGGGCGGGAGCCAAGAGACCCAGTACTTC | CASSSQGGSQETQYF | TRBV7-2 | . | TRBJ2-5 | once
TGTGCCAGCAGCTTAGGGGCAGGGACCGGGGAGCTGTTTTTT | CASSLGAGTGELFF | TRBV7-6 | . | TRBJ2-2 | .
TGTGCCAGCAGCTCCCTCGTAGGAGGGATGGTTAACTATGGCTACACCTTC | CASSSLVGGMVNYGYTF | TRBV7-2 | . | TRBJ1-2 | .